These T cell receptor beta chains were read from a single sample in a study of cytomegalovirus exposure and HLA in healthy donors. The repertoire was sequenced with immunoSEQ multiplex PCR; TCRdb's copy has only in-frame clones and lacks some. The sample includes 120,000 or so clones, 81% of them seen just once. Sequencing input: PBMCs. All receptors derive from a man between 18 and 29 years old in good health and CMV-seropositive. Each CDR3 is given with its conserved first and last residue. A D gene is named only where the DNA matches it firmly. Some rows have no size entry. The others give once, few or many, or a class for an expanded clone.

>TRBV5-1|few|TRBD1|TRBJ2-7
TGCGCCAGCAGCCTGGGACAGGGGGCCTACGAGCAGTACTTC
CASSLGQGAYEQYF
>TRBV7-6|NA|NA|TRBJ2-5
TGTGCCAGCAGCTATAGCGGAGTTGAGACCCAGTACTTC
CASSYSGVETQYF
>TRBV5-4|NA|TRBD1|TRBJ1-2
TGTGCCAGCAGCTTGAGGGACAGGGATCTCTATGGCTACACCTTC
CASSLRDRDLYGYTF
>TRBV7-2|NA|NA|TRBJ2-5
TGTGCCAGCAGCCCAAGAGACCAAGAGACCCAGTACTTC
CASSPRDQETQYF
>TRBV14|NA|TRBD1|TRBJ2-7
TGTGCCAGCAGCCGGCCGAAAACAGGGGACGGGCGTTACGAGCAGTACTTC
CASSRPKTGDGRYEQYF
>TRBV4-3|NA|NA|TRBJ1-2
TGCGCCAGCAGCCAAGGTTCACAATCTAACTATGGCTACACCTTC
CASSQGSQSNYGYTF
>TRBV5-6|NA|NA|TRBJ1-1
TGTGCCAGCAGCTTGGAAGGCAGGTTGAACACTGAAGCTTTCTTT
CASSLEGRLNTEAFF
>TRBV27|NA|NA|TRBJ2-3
TGTGCCAGCAGTTTCCGGGAAGGTGATACGCAGTATTTT
CASSFREGDTQYF
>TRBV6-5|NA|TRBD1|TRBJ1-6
TGTGCCTCCTACCAGGGGGCAAATTCACCCCTCCACTTT
CASYQGANSPLHF
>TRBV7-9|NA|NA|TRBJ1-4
TGTGCCAGCAGCTTTCAGGGGAATGAAAAACTGTTTTTT
CASSFQGNEKLFF
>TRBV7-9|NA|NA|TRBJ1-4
TGTGCCAGCACCCAGGCAGGGGTCGGAGGTGAAAAACTGTTTTTT
CASTQAGVGGEKLFF
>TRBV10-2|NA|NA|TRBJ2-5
TGCGCCAGCCGTCAGGGGCCCCTAGAGACCCAGTACTTC
CASRQGPLETQYF
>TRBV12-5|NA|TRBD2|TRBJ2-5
TGTGCTAGTGGTTGGGGGGGGACCCAGTACTTC
CASGWGGTQYF
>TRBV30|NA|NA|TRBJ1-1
TGTGCCTGGAGTGTTTGGGGGGAGAACACTGAAGCTTTCTTT
CAWSVWGENTEAFF
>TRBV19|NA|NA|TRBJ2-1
TGTGCCAGTAGTATAAACAGGGAAGCCTACAATGAGCAGTTCTTC
CASSINREAYNEQFF
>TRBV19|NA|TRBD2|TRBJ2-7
TGTGCCAGTAGTATTTTATTCGGGGGGTCCTACGAGCAGTACTTC
CASSILFGGSYEQYF
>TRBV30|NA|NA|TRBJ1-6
TGTGCCTGGAGTCGTTTACAGAGTTCACCCCTCCACTTT
CAWSRLQSSPLHF
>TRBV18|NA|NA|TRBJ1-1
TGTGCCAGCTCACCTCAGACAGGTTCCTGGAACACTGAAGCTTTCTTT
CASSPQTGSWNTEAFF
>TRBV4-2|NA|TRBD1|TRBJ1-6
TGTGCCAGCAGCGCGGGACAGGTAAATTCACCCCTCCACTTT
CASSAGQVNSPLHF
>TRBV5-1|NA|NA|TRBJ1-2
TGCGCCAGCAGTTTGAGTTCAGGCGCCTCAGAGGGCTACACCTTC
CASSLSSGASEGYTF
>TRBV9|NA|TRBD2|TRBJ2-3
TGTGCCAGCAGCGTAGATCCGGCGGCGGGAGCGGCAGATACGCAGTATTTT
CASSVDPAAGAADTQYF
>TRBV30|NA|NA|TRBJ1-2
TGTGCCTGGAGTGTATTCGGCGGGCCTGTCCCCGGCTACACCTTC
CAWSVFGGPVPGYTF
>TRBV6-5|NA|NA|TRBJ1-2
TGTGCCAGCAGCCCCCCGGGGGAATCCTATGGCTACACCTTC
CASSPPGESYGYTF
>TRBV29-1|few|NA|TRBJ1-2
TGCAGCGTTGTTTACAGTCTCTATGGCTACACCTTC
CSVVYSLYGYTF
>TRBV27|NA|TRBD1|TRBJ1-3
TGTGCCAGCAGTTTGGGGCAGGGGGCTGGGAACACCATATATTTT
CASSLGQGAGNTIYF
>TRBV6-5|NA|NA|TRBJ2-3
TGTGCCAGCACACTAGCTCCCACAGATACGCAGTATTTT
CASTLAPTDTQYF
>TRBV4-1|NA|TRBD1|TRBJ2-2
TGCGCCAGCAGCCAGGACAGGGTCGCCGGGGAGCTGTTTTTT
CASSQDRVAGELFF
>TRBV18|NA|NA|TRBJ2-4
TGTGCCAGCTCACCATTAGGGGGAGGGGACATTCAGTACTTC
CASSPLGGGDIQYF
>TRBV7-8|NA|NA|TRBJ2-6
TGTGCCAGCAGCTTAGCTGGCATAACTGGGGCCAACGTCCTGACTTTC
CASSLAGITGANVLTF
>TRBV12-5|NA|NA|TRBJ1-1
TGTGCTAGTGGTTCCTATGGCACTGAAGCTTTCTTT
CASGSYGTEAFF
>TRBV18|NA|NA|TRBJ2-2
TGTGCCAGCTCAGACCTTAGGACATCGGTGACCGGGGAGCTGTTTTTT
CASSDLRTSVTGELFF
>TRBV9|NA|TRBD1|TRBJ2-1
TGTGCCAGCAGCGTCCTACAGGGGGCTTCCTACAATGAGCAGTTCTTC
CASSVLQGASYNEQFF
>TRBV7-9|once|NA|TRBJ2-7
TGTGCCAGCAGCTCGCGAGACAAACCCTACGAGCAGTACTTC
CASSSRDKPYEQYF
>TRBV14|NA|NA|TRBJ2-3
TGTGCCAGCAGCCGATCTTACAGGGAAATTAGCACAGATACGCAGTATTTT
CASSRSYREISTDTQYF
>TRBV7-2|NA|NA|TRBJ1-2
TGTGCCAGCAGCTTAGACTTACTCGACTATGGCTACACCTTC
CASSLDLLDYGYTF
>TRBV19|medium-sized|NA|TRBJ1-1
TGTGCCAGTAGTACCCGACAGGTCCGTAACACTGAAGCTTTCTTT
CASSTRQVRNTEAFF
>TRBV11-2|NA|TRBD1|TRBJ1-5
TGTGCCAGCAGCTTAGGACAGGGGAATCAGCCCCAGCATTTT
CASSLGQGNQPQHF
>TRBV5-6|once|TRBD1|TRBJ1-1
TGTGCCAGCAGCACACAGGGGGAAGAGGGCACTGAAGCTTTCTTT
CASSTQGEEGTEAFF
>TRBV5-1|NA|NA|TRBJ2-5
TGCGCCAGCAGCCCCCAGGGGGACTGGAGGGCCCAGTACTTC
CASSPQGDWRAQYF
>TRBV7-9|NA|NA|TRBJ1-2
TGTGCCAGCAGCCGGGGGGGTAACTATGGCTACACCTTC
CASSRGGNYGYTF
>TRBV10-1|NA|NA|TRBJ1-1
TGCGCCAGCAACGACAGGTACACTGAAGCTTTCTTT
CASNDRYTEAFF
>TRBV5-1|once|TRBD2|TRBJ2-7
TGCGCCAGCAGCCTCGGGACTAGCGGCGTCGAGCAGTACTTC
CASSLGTSGVEQYF
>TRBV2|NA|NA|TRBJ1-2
TGTGCCAGCAGTGAAGCAAGGCGGAACTATGGCTACACCTTC
CASSEARRNYGYTF
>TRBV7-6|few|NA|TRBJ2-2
TGTGCCAGCAGCTTAGCGTTGGCGGGGAACCACGGGGAGCTGTTTTTT
CASSLALAGNHGELFF
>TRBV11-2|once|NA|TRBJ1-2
TGTGCCAGCAGCTCTCTGGTTGGACTAGGGGCGAGCTATGGCTACACCTTC
CASSSLVGLGASYGYTF
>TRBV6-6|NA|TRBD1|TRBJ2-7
TGTGCCAGCAGAATTCCGGGACAGGGAAACGAGCAGTACTTC
CASRIPGQGNEQYF
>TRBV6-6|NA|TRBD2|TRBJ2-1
TGTGCCAGCACTCGTCGGGGGGGTTGGGATGAGCAGTTCTTC
CASTRRGGWDEQFF
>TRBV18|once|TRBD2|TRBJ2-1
TGTGCCAGCTCACCACCTAGCGGGGGGTCCTCGAGGGAGCAGTTCTTC
CASSPPSGGSSREQFF
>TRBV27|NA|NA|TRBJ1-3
TGTGCCAGCAGTTCTAGGAACCCCTCTGGAAACACCATATATTTT
CASSSRNPSGNTIYF
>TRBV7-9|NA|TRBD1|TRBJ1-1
TGTGCCAGCAGCTCGGACAGGGGAAGATTCACTGAAGCTTTCTTT
CASSSDRGRFTEAFF
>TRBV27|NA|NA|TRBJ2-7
TGTGCCAGCAGCCCGGACTCCTCCTACGAGCAGTACTTC
CASSPDSSYEQYF